What follows are 11 T cell receptor beta chains derived from one specimen sequenced in a study of T cells in Graves' hyperthyroidism and ophthalmopathy. The TCR beta CDR3 regions underwent amplification using RNA transcripts as the source. In the first-round RT-PCR of the TCR CDR3, the HTBI primer set was used. TCRdb reprocessed the multiplex PCR reads with MiXCR, giving one entry per CDR3 protein. The table shows around 300,000 distinct CDR3 sequences, with roughly 13% occurring only once. Sample: blood. These receptors were obtained from a woman in her 30s with Graves' hyperthyroidism.

In its sample, this clonotype was seen many times. V usage is TRBV27 and J usage is TRBJ1-4, with unresolved D. The CDR3 has 16 residues. From germline, CDR1 is MNHEY and CDR2 SMNVEV (reference sequence). V was shortened by 5 bases and J by 4 bases, with 17 bases between the two germline ends. CDR3 DNA: TGTGCCAGCAGTCTAGGTTATGGGAGATTTAATGAAAAACTGTTTTTT. Amino acids: CASSLGYGRFNEKLFF.

In regard to this clonotype: A much bigger clone sits one base away, suggesting this may be a read error. The chain links TRBV6-1 to TRBJ2-2; the D gene is possibly TRBD2 (6 bases). Germline V gene sequence: CDR1 MNHNS, CDR2 SASEGT. The CDR3 has 14 residues. The CDR3 DNA reads as TGTGCCAGCAGTGAACGGAGGATGATCGGGGGGCTGTTTTTT. As protein: CASSERRMIGGLFF.

This clonotype was seen a few times. The chain joins TRBV4-1 to TRBJ2-7; 9 nucleotides agree with TRBD2. Losses at the gene ends were 0 bases for V and 3 bases for J; bases not matched to a gene: 6. CDR1 and CDR2 from the germline V gene are MGHRA and YSYEKL. This CDR3 is 16 amino acids long. The CDR3 DNA sequence: TGCGCCAGCAGCCAAGAGGTAGCGGGAGAAGTCTACGAGCAGTACTTC. This gives the protein CASSQEVAGEVYEQYF.

This clonotype was observed a single time. V is TRBV4-1 and J is TRBJ1-3; D possibly corresponds to TRBD1 (6 bases). CDR1 is MGHRA and CDR2 is YSYEKL in the germline V gene. Trimming shortened V by 2 bases and J by 4 bases, and 9 bases separated the two germline ends. This CDR3 contains 14 residues. CDR3: CASSQTGFGNTIYF. For the CDR3, the DNA is TGCGCCAGCAGCCAAACAGGGTTCGGAAACACCATATATTTT.

This clonotype came up many times. This sequence joins TRBV6-1 and TRBJ2-5; no clear D. The CDR3 is 16 amino acids. Germline CDR1 is MNHNS and CDR2 is SASEGT. V lost 0 bases to trimming and J lost 2 bases, with 13 bases between them. The CDR3 sequence: CASSEAPAGPQETQYF. In nucleotides, the CDR3 is TGTGCCAGCAGTGAAGCCCCGGCAGGACCTCAAGAGACCCAGTACTTC.

With regard to this clonotype: At one end, the junction sequence differs from germline, possibly due to a read error. The rearrangement joins TRBV9 to TRBJ2-7; D is unclear. CDR3 size: 14 residues. Germline V gene sequence: CDR1 SGDLS, CDR2 YYNGEE. The CDR3 DNA follows: TGTGCCAGCAGCACCAGAAGTGCGGATTACGAGCGGTACTTC. It is translated as CASSTRSADYERYF.

In this sample, this clonotype turned up many times. The rearrangement uses TRBV7-9 and TRBJ1-1; 9 nucleotides agree with TRBD1. This CDR3 has 15 amino acids. The junction had 12 bases not matched to a gene; V was cut back by 4 bases and J by 9 bases. In germline, CDR1 is SEHNR, CDR2 FQNEAQ (reference sequence). The CDR3 nucleotides read TGTGCCAGCAGCTCCGGCTGGGACAGGGAGGGAAAAGCTTTCTTT. It specifies CASSSGWDREGKAFF.

The rearrangement joins TRBV7-6 to TRBJ1-5; tentative D call: TRBD1 (6 bases). This CDR3 comprises 14 residues. In germline, CDR1 is SGHVS, CDR2 FNYEAQ. V dropped 3 bases and J dropped 5 bases, with 11 bases sitting between them. This CDR3 reads CASSFAGAHQPQHF. The CDR3 DNA reads as TGTGCCAGCAGCTTTGCGGGGGCCCATCAGCCCCAGCATTTT.

This clonotype has a handful of counts. The rearrangement joins TRBV7-6 to TRBJ1-1; perhaps TRBD1 as D (6 bases). The CDR3 has 14 amino acids. Germline loops: CDR1 SGHVS, CDR2 FNYEAQ. The V end lost 5 bases, the J end lost 5 bases, and 15 bases lay between the germline ends. The CDR3: CASSPDRSRTEAFF. CDR3 DNA: TGTGCCAGCAGCCCAGACAGGTCGAGAACTGAAGCTTTCTTT.

The V gene is TRBV5-1, the J gene TRBJ2-1, with 10 bases lining up with TRBD2. This CDR3 is 18 amino acids long. Germline trimming cut 4 bases from V and 10 bases from J; bases unmatched to any gene: 20. Germline V lookup: CDR1 SGHRS, CDR2 YFSETQ. CDR3 residues: CASSVGFPASGRAGEQFF. The CDR3 nucleotides read TGCGCCAGCAGCGTAGGATTCCCTGCCAGCGGGAGGGCGGGGGAGCAGTTCTTC.

The V call is TRBV5-1, the J call TRBJ2-1; possibly TRBD2 for D (5 bases). The CDR3 is 14 residues long. Germline V CDR1 and CDR2: SGHRS, YFSETQ. The V gene lost 0 bases and the J gene lost 9 bases, with 13 bases spanning the gap. CDR3 in DNA: TGCGCCAGCAGCTTGGTCCGGGGTACGGCTGAGCAGTTCTTC. This encodes CASSLVRGTAEQFF.